The rows below give T cell receptor beta chains drawn from one sample of a study of T-cell memory formation after mild COVID-19. TCRdb re-called the 5' RACE reads with MiXCR, one entry per CDR3 protein. The sample includes just under 350,000 distinct CDR3 sequences, over 10% of them seen just once. The sequenced sample consisted of PBMCs or a T cell subset sorted from them (not recorded which). The receptors were gathered from a man aged 18 to 30 who had mild COVID-19 (a few samples of this study predate the infection). Cell type and time point are not known. CDR3s include the opening cysteine and the closing phenylalanine or tryptophan. The D gene is left open where the match is weak. Size values are once, few and many counts, or a class for expanded clones, and some rows have none.

cdr3_nt: TGCGCCAGCAGCTTGTCTGGCAGGGAAAGCTACGAGCAGTACTTC
cdr3_aa: CASSLSGRESYEQYF
clone_size: many
v_call: TRBV5-1
j_call: TRBJ2-7
d_call: NA

cdr3_nt: TGTGCCAGCAGCCCACAGCCGGCTAATGAAAAACTGTTTTTT
cdr3_aa: CASSPQPANEKLFF
clone_size: many
v_call: TRBV7-2
j_call: TRBJ1-4
d_call: NA

cdr3_nt: TGCAGTGCTAGGTGGAACCTCAATCAGCCCCAGCATTTT
cdr3_aa: CSARWNLNQPQHF
clone_size: NA
v_call: TRBV20-1
j_call: TRBJ1-5
d_call: NA

cdr3_nt: TGCAGTGCTAGATCCGGGAACACCGGGGAGCTGTTTTTT
cdr3_aa: CSARSGNTGELFF
clone_size: NA
v_call: TRBV20-1
j_call: TRBJ2-2
d_call: NA

cdr3_nt: TGCAGTGCTGGACCTCCGGCTAGCGGGGTCCCAGATACGCAGTATTTT
cdr3_aa: CSAGPPASGVPDTQYF
clone_size: NA
v_call: TRBV20-1
j_call: TRBJ2-3
d_call: TRBD2

cdr3_nt: TGCGCCAGCAGCCAAGATCCCTGGGGCGCGGGGGCTTTAGAGACCCAGTACTTC
cdr3_aa: CASSQDPWGAGALETQYF
clone_size: NA
v_call: TRBV4-3
j_call: TRBJ2-5
d_call: NA

cdr3_nt: TGTGCCAGCTCAGATGAGGGCACTTTCTTATGGGAGCAGTACTTC
cdr3_aa: CASSDEGTFLWEQYF
clone_size: many
v_call: TRBV18
j_call: TRBJ2-7
d_call: NA

cdr3_nt: TGTGCCAGCAGCCACAGGGCGCTCGAGCAGTACTTC
cdr3_aa: CASSHRALEQYF
clone_size: NA
v_call: TRBV7-9
j_call: TRBJ2-7
d_call: NA

cdr3_nt: TGTGCCAGCACCCTGTCGGGAGCTAACTATGGCTACACCTTC
cdr3_aa: CASTLSGANYGYTF
clone_size: many
v_call: TRBV12-3/TRBV12-4
j_call: TRBJ1-2
d_call: NA

cdr3_nt: TGCGCCATCACCCGGGGGCCTCAATATCAGCCCCAGCATTTT
cdr3_aa: CAITRGPQYQPQHF
clone_size: few
v_call: TRBV4-1
j_call: TRBJ1-5
d_call: NA

cdr3_nt: TGCGCCAGCAGCTTCGACAGTCGGTATGGCTACACCTTC
cdr3_aa: CASSFDSRYGYTF
clone_size: NA
v_call: TRBV5-1
j_call: TRBJ1-2
d_call: NA

cdr3_nt: TGTGCCAGCAGTCCCACAGGGGTTAATGAAAAACTGTTTTTT
cdr3_aa: CASSPTGVNEKLFF
clone_size: NA
v_call: TRBV28
j_call: TRBJ1-4
d_call: TRBD1

cdr3_nt: TGCAGTGCTAGAGGAGCCGGATTTGTATATTTT
cdr3_aa: CSARGAGFVYF
clone_size: many
v_call: TRBV20-1
j_call: TRBJ1-3
d_call: NA

cdr3_nt: TGTGCCAGCAGCATTAGGGACAGGGAGACCACTGAAGCTTTCTTT
cdr3_aa: CASSIRDRETTEAFF
clone_size: few
v_call: TRBV5-6
j_call: TRBJ1-1
d_call: TRBD1

cdr3_nt: TGCGCCAGCAGCCACCCAGAAGGAAGGGCTTATCGCGACAATGAGCAGTTCTTC
cdr3_aa: CASSHPEGRAYRDNEQFF
clone_size: NA
v_call: TRBV4-3
j_call: TRBJ2-1
d_call: NA

cdr3_nt: TGCAGCGTTGAAGTACGGGGCCTTTCACCCCTCCACTTT
cdr3_aa: CSVEVRGLSPLHF
clone_size: few
v_call: TRBV29-1
j_call: TRBJ1-6
d_call: NA

cdr3_nt: TGTGCCAGCAGTTCCAGGACAGGCCCACAGTTCTTC
cdr3_aa: CASSSRTGPQFF
clone_size: few
v_call: TRBV6-5
j_call: TRBJ2-1
d_call: TRBD1

cdr3_nt: TGTGCCAGCAGCCCACAGGGAGCTTATCAGCCCCAGCATTTT
cdr3_aa: CASSPQGAYQPQHF
clone_size: NA
v_call: TRBV7-2
j_call: TRBJ1-5
d_call: NA

cdr3_nt: TGTGCCAGCAGCCAACGCCCGACATCGTATTCACCCCTCCACTTT
cdr3_aa: CASSQRPTSYSPLHF
clone_size: few
v_call: TRBV7-4
j_call: TRBJ1-6
d_call: NA

cdr3_nt: TGTGCCAGCAGCAAGGGACAGTCGGCGGGCCAAGAGACCCAGTACTTC
cdr3_aa: CASSKGQSAGQETQYF
clone_size: NA
v_call: TRBV14
j_call: TRBJ2-5
d_call: TRBD1

cdr3_nt: TGCAGTGCTAGTGGGGTAATCTCACCCCTCCACTTT
cdr3_aa: CSASGVISPLHF
clone_size: few
v_call: TRBV20-1
j_call: TRBJ1-6
d_call: NA

cdr3_nt: TGTGCCAGCAGTGGGGACAGTCCCTACAATGAGCAGTTCTTC
cdr3_aa: CASSGDSPYNEQFF
clone_size: many
v_call: TRBV12-3/TRBV12-4
j_call: TRBJ2-1
d_call: TRBD1

cdr3_nt: TGCAGTGCTAACCCGACAGGCACTCCGGAGCAGTACTTC
cdr3_aa: CSANPTGTPEQYF
clone_size: NA
v_call: TRBV20-1
j_call: TRBJ2-7
d_call: NA